The clone carrying this TCR beta chain was detected only a few times. The antigen is undetermined. The Oncomine TCR Beta short-read assay was applied to DNA of cultured CD4+ T cells. Each CDR3 protein is one row after TCRdb ran MiXCR on the PCR reads. The profile shows more than 20,000 distinct CDR3 sequences, about 30% of them singletons. Trimming took off 4 bases at V and 3 bases at J, with 9 bases between the two ends. The CDR3 covers 13 residues. Germline V gene lookup returns CDR1 MNHNS and CDR2 SASEGT. The time point was: late sampling 161 to 241 days after vaccination in a few convalescent patients. Stated treatment: roughly 10-day PBMC culture with coronavirus spike peptide pools or control peptides (ViraFEST assay). This record belongs to a study of vaccination and CD4 T cells after COVID-19. Study in general: SARS-CoV-2 had been detected by nasal swab PCR in convalescent patients; nine were mild, one severe. The stimulus for the cells was overlapping spike peptides derived from SARS-CoV-2, HCoV-NL63, HCoV-OC43 and HCoV-229E.

The TCR comes from a human donor who had recovered from COVID-19. The source material was CD4+ T cells from blood, cultured in vitro, sampled about 7 months after SARS-CoV-2 vaccination. The rearrangement links TRBV6-1 to TRBJ1-2; no definite D call. The CDR3 bases are TGTGCCAGCAGTGTGGGGAGAGACTATGGCTACACCTTC. It encodes CASSVGRDYGYTF.